These 11 T cell receptor beta chains originate from one sample sequenced in a study of T cell changes during pregnancy in multiple sclerosis. Sequencing used immunoSEQ multiplex PCR; TCRdb keeps in-frame clones, though not all of them. The table shows under 40,000 clones, with approximately 91% occurring only once. Sequenced material: peripheral blood, taken in the second trimester of pregnancy. The receptors were gathered from a female donor in good health, enrolled as a control in a pregnancy study.

This chain uses TRBV7-3 with TRBJ2-7, with 7 bases identical to TRBD2. Germline trimming cut 2 bases from V and 7 bases from J; bases unmatched to any gene: 5. CDR1 is SGHTA, CDR2 FQGTGA, per germline. The CDR3 loop spans 13 amino acids. This chain's CDR3 is CASSLSRGGEQYF. In nucleotides, the CDR3 is TGTGCCAGCAGCTTATCTAGGGGAGGGGAGCAGTACTTC.

V and J are TRBV4-3 and TRBJ2-5; 12 bases fit TRBD1. CDR1 and CDR2 (germline): LGHNA, YSLEER. V lost 3 bases to trimming and J lost 5 bases; unmatched junction nucleotides: 4. CDR3 size: 15 residues. The CDR3 DNA reads TGCGCCAGCAGCCATGGGACAGGGGGCCGGGAGACCCAGTACTTC. Translation gives CASSHGTGGRETQYF.

The chain joins TRBV9 to TRBJ1-5, with D maybe TRBD1 (6 bases). The CDR3 spans 16 residues. Per the germline V gene, CDR1 is SGDLS and CDR2 is YYNGEE. Trimming left V 3 bases short and J 3 bases short, with 16 bases between. The DNA of the CDR3 is TGTGCCAGCAGCGCTCTAGGGGGGGCAGACAATCAGCCCCAGCATTTT. It specifies CASSALGGADNQPQHF.

The genes are TRBV10-1 and TRBJ2-1; TRBD2 might be the D (5 bases). The germline CDR1 and CDR2 sequences are WNHNN and SYGVQD (reference sequence). Trimming pared 2 bases from V and 6 bases from J, leaving 14 bases between. The CDR3 totals 15 residues. The CDR3 sequence: CASSELKVGVNEQFF. In DNA, the CDR3 is TGCGCCAGCAGTGAGCTAAAAGTCGGGGTCAATGAGCAGTTCTTC.

V and J are TRBV5-6 and TRBJ2-1, with TRBD2 identical over 9 bases. The V gene's germline CDR1 is SGHDT and CDR2 YYEEEE. V lost 2 bases and J lost 6; bases outside the gene matches: 6. This CDR3 is 15 amino acids long. The CDR3 sequence: CASSLGGRAFNEQFF. For the CDR3, the DNA is TGTGCCAGCAGCTTAGGCGGGAGGGCCTTCAATGAGCAGTTCTTC.

The chain recombines TRBV6-6 with TRBJ1-5, with D uncertain. This CDR3 region has 15 residues. The V end was cut by 0 bases, the J end by 7 bases, with 13 bases between. Germline CDR1 reads MNHNY; CDR2 reads SVGAGI (reference sequence). The CDR3 spells CASSYSGGEGQPQHF. In nucleotides, the CDR3 is TGTGCCAGCAGTTACTCCGGCGGGGAGGGACAGCCCCAGCATTTT.

Only a few counts were recorded for this clone. CDR3 loop: CASSTGGGNTIYF. The CDR3 DNA follows: TGTGCCAGCAGTACAGGGGGGGGAAACACCATATATTTT. The V and J genes are TRBV6-6 and TRBJ1-3, with 8 nucleotides matching TRBD1. This CDR3 is 13 amino acids long. J gave up 4 bases and V 5 bases, and 1 base lay outside the gene matches. The germline V gene has CDR1 MNHNY and CDR2 SVGAGI (reference sequence).

This chain uses TRBV2 with TRBJ2-3, with 7 bases aligning to TRBD2. Germline values: CDR1 SNHLY, CDR2 FYNNEI. The CDR3 contains 17 residues. V lost 3 bases to trimming and J lost 0 bases; unmatched junction nucleotides: 9. As DNA, the CDR3 is TGTGCCAGCAGTGACATATTTAGCGGGCCCAGCACAGATACGCAGTATTTT. Translated, it gives CASSDIFSGPSTDTQYF.

The chain combines TRBV19 with TRBJ1-1; 7 bases line up with TRBD1. V was pared by 9 bases and J by 0 bases, with 10 bases of the junction left unmatched. CDR1 is LNHDA, CDR2 SQIVND, per germline (reference sequence). CDR3 length: 15 amino acids. CDR3 sequence reads: CASQDIGQVNTEAFF. DNA for the CDR3: TGTGCCAGCCAAGATATCGGACAGGTGAACACTGAAGCTTTCTTT.

This chain joins TRBV14 and TRBJ1-2; 7 bases match TRBD1. This CDR3 region has 13 residues. Germline loops: CDR1 SGHDN, CDR2 FVKESK. J lost 5 bases, V lost 1 base, and 1 base had no gene match. CDR3 region: CASSQAGGYGYTF. DNA of the CDR3: TGTGCCAGCAGCCAAGCAGGGGGGTATGGCTACACCTTC.

The chain combines TRBV4-2 with TRBJ2-7, with 9 bases matching TRBD2. The CDR3 sequence is 17 residues long. The junction had 21 bases not matched to a gene; V was cut back by 6 bases and J by 9 bases. Germline loops: CDR1 LGHNA, CDR2 YNFKEQ. The chain's CDR3 is CASSPKASGGGGWGQYF. Written as DNA, the CDR3 is TGTGCCAGCAGTCCCAAAGCCAGCGGCGGGGGGGGTTGGGGGCAGTACTTC.